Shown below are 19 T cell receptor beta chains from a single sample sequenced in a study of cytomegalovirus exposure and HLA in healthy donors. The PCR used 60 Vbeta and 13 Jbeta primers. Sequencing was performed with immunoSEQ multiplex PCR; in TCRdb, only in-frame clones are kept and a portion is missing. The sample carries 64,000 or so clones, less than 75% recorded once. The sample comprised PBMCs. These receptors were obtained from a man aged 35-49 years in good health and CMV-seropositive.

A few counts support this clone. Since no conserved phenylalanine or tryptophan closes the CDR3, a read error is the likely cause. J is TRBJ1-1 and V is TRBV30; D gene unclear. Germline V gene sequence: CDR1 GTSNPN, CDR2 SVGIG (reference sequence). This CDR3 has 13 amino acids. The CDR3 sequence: CAWSRPPNTVAFV. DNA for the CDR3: TGTGCCTGGAGTCGGCCCCCGAACACTGTAGCTTTCGTT.

The CDR3 sequence is CASSLGDRDFTVAFF. As DNA, the CDR3 is TGTGCCAGCAGCTTGGGGGACAGGGACTTTACCGTTGCTTTCTTT. J is TRBJ1-1 and V is TRBV5-6; 9 bases are shared with TRBD1. This CDR3 is 15 amino acids long. Germline CDR1 reads SGHDT; CDR2 reads YYEEEE. The V and J ends lost 0 bases and 11 bases, in that order; junction bases with no gene match: 11.

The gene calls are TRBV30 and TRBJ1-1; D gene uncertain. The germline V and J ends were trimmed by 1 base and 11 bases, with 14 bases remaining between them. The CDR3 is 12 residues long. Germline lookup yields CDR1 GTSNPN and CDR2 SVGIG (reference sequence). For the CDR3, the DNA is TGTGCCTGGAGTGGGGCCCAGGTTGCGGCTTTCTTT. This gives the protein CAWSGAQVAAFF.

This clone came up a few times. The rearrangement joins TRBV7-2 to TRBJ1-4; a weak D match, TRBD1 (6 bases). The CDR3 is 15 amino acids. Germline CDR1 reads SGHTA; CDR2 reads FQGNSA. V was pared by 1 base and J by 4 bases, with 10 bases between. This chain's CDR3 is CASSLVDRINEKLFF. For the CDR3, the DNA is TGTGCCAGCAGCTTAGTCGACAGGATTAATGAAAAACTGTTTTTT.

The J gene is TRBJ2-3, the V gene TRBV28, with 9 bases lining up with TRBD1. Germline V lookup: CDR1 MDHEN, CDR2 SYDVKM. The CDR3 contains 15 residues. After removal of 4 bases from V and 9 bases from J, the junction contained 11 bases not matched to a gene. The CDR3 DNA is TGTGCCAGCAGTTGGGGGACAGGGCGTCTCGGAACGCAGTATTTT. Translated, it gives CASSWGTGRLGTQYF.

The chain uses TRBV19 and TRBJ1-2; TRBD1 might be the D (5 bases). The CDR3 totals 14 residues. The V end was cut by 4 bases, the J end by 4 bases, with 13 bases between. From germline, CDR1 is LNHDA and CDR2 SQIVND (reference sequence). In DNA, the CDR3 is TGTGCCAGTAGTACCCGAGACAGCAGCTATGGCTACACCTTC. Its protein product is CASSTRDSSYGYTF.

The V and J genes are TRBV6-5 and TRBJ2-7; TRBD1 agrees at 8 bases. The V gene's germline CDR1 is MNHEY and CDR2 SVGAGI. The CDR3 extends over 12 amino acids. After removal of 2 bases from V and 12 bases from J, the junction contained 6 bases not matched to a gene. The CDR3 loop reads CASSYRRGLWYF. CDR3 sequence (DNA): TGTGCCAGCAGTTACCGCAGGGGGCTCTGGTACTTC.

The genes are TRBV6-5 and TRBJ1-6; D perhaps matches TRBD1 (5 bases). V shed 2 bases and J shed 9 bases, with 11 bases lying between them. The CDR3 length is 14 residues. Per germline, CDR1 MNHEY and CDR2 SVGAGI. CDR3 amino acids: CASSYRGIGSPLHF. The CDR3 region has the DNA TGTGCCAGCAGTTACAGGGGAATAGGTTCACCCCTCCACTTT.

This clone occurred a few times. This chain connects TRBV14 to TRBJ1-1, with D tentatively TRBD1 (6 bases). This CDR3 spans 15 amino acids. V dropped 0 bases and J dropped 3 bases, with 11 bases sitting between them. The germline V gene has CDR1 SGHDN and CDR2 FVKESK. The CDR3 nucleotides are TGTGCCAGCAGCCAAGAACCCAGGGGTGACACTGAAGCTTTCTTT. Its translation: CASSQEPRGDTEAFF.

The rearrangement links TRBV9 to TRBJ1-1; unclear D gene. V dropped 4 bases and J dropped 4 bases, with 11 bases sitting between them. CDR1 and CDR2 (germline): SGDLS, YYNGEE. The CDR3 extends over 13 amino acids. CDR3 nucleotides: TGTGCCAGCAGCTCTCGTGAGGGCACTGAAGCTTTCTTT. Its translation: CASSSREGTEAFF. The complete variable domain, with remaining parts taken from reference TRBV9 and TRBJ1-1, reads DSGVTQTPKHLITATGQRVTLRCSPRSGDLSVYWYQQSLDQGLQFLIQYYNGEERAKGNILERFSAQQFPDLHSELNLSSLELGDSALYFCASSSREGTEAFFGQGTRLTVV.

CDR3: CASSYTGTGSYEQYF. The CDR3 DNA reads TGCGCCAGCAGCTATACCGGGACAGGGTCCTACGAGCAGTACTTC. The chain combines TRBV5-1 with TRBJ2-7, with 9 bases matching TRBD1. In germline, CDR1 is SGHRS, CDR2 YFSETQ. V gave up 3 bases and J gave up 1 base; unmatched junction bases: 5. CDR3 length: 15 residues.

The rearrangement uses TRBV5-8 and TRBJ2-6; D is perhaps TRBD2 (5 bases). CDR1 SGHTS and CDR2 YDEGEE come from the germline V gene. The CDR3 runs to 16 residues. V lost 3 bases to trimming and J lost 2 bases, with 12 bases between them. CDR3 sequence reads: CASSWDRGTGANVLTF. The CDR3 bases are TGTGCCAGCAGCTGGGATCGGGGAACTGGGGCCAACGTCCTGACTTTC.

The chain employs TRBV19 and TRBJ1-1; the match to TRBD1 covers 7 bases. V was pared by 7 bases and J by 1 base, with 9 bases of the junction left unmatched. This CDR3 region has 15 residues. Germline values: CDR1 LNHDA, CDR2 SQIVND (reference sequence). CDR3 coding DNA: TGTGCCAGTATCCTGTCCGGGACAGCGAACACTGAAGCTTTCTTT. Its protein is CASILSGTANTEAFF.

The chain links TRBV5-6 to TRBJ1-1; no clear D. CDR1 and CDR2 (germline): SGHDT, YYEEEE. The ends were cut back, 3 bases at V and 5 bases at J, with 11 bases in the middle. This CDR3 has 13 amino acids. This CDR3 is CASSSGGFTEAFF. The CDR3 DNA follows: TGTGCCAGCAGCTCGGGAGGATTTACTGAAGCTTTCTTT.

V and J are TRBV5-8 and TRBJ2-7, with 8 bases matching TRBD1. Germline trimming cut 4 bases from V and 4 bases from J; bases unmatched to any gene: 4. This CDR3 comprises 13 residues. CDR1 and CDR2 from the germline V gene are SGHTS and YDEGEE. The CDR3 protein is CASSPDRGYEQYF. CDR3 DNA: TGTGCCAGCAGCCCTGACAGGGGTTACGAGCAGTACTTC.

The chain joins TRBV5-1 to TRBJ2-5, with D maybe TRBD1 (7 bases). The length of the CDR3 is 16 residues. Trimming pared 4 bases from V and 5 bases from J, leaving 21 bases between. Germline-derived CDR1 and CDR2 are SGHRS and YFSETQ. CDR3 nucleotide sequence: TGCGCCAGCAGCCCCACACCCGGGCAGGGGGGTGAGACCCAGTACTTC. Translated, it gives CASSPTPGQGGETQYF.

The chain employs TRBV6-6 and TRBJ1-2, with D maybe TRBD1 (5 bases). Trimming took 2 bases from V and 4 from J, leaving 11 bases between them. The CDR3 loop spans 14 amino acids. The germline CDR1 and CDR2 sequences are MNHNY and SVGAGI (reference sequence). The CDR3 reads CASSYGGDAYGYTF. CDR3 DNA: TGTGCCAGCAGTTACGGGGGGGACGCCTATGGCTACACCTTC.

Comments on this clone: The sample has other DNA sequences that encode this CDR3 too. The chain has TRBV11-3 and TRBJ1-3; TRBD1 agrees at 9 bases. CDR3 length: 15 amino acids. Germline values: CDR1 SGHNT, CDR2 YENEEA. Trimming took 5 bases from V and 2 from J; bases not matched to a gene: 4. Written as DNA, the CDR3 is TGTGCCAGCAGCCCGGGACAGGGCCCTGGAAACACCATATATTTT. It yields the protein CASSPGQGPGNTIYF.

The chain's CDR3 is CASSFGQGVTDTQYF. The CDR3, as DNA: TGTGCCAGCAGCTTCGGACAGGGGGTCACAGATACGCAGTATTTT. This chain connects TRBV7-9 to TRBJ2-3; 10 positions agree with TRBD1. The CDR3 extends over 15 amino acids. After removal of 3 bases from V and 2 bases from J, the junction contained 2 bases not matched to a gene. Germline CDR1 SEHNR, CDR2 FQNEAQ (reference sequence).